Described below is a single TCR beta chain sequence and its context. Recruited during active infection, patients (from Seattle) were subsequently followed longitudinally. Germline values: CDR1 SGHNT, CDR2 YYREEE (reference sequence). This CDR3 is 14 amino acids long. V lost 7 bases and J lost 2; bases outside the gene matches: 9. This record belongs to a study of blood T cell repertoires in COVID-19. Per the original data handling: Reference gene primer amplification yielded estimated nucleated cell counts. Assay used: immunoSEQ multiplex PCR; TCRdb lists only in-frame clones, some missing. V, J and clone size reflect that table, while D and trimming were determined from the DNA. The table lists about 200,000 clones, 75% to 85% of them singletons.

The chain employs TRBV5-4 and TRBJ2-7; TRBD2 matches 7 bases. The sequence was obtained from a woman aged 35 to 49 with COVID-19, enrolled during active disease. The sequencing sample was made of peripheral blood. The CDR3 is CASSRAGSTYEQYF. CDR3 sequence (DNA): TGTGCCAGCTCTCGAGCGGGATCGACCTACGAGCAGTACTTC. Variable domain in full (rest from reference TRBV5-4 and TRBJ2-7): ETGVTQSPTHLIKTRGQQVTLRCSSQSGHNTVSWYQQALGQGPQFIFQYYREEENGRGNFPPRFSGLQFPNYSSELNVNALELDDSALYLCASSRAGSTYEQYFGPGTRLTVT.